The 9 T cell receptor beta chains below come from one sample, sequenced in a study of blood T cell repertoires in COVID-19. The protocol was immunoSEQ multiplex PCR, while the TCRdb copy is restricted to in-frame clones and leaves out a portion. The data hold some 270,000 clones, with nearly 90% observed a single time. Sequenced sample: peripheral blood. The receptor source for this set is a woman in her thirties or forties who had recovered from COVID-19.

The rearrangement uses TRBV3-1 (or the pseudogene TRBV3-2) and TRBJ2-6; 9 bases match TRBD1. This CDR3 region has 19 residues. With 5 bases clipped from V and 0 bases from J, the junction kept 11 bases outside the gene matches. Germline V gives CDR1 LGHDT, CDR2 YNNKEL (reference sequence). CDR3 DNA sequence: TGTGCCAGCAGCGAAACAAAGACAGGGGGACCCTCTGGGGCCAACGTCCTGACTTTC. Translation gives CASSETKTGGPSGANVLTF.

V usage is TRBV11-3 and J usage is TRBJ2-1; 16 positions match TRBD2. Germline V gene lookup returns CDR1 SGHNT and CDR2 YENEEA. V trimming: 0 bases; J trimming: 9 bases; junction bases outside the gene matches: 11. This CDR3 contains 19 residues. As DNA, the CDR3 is TGTGCCAGCAGCTTAGATAGAGGGACTAGCGGGAGGGCGGGGGTTGAGCAGTTCTTC. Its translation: CASSLDRGTSGRAGVEQFF.

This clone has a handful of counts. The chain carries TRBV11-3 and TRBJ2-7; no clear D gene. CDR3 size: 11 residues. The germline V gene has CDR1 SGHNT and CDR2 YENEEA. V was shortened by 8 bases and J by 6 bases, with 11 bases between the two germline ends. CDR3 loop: CASPERLEQYV. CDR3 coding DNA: TGTGCCAGCCCCGAGAGGCTCGAGCAGTACGTC.

CDR3 sequence (DNA): TGTGCCAGCAGTTCCGCCGCTTATGGCGATACGCAGTATTTT. The encoded protein is CASSSAAYGDTQYF. The V gene is TRBV6-5, the J gene TRBJ2-3; no firm D call. The CDR3 covers 14 residues. Germline loops: CDR1 MNHEY, CDR2 SVGAGI. The V end was cut by 4 bases, the J end by 6 bases, with 14 bases between.

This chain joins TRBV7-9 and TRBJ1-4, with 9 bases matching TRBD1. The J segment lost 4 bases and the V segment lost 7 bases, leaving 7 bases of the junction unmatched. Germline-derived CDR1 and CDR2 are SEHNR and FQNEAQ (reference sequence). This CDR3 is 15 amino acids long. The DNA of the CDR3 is TGTGCCAGCAACCTAGGGGACAGGGATAATGAAAAACTGTTTTTT. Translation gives CASNLGDRDNEKLFF.

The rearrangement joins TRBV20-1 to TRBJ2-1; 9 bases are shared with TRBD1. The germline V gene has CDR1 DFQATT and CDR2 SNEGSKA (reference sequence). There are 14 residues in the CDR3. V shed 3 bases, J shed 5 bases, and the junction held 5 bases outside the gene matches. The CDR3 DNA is TGCAGTGCTAGTACAGGGGGCGCCAACAATGAGCAGTTCTTC. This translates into CSASTGGANNEQFF.

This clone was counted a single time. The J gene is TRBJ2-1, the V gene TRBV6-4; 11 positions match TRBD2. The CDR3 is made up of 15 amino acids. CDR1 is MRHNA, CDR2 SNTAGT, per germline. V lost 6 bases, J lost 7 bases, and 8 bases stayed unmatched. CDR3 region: CASSTTSGSGNEQFF. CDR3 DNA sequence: TGTGCCAGCAGCACAACTAGCGGGAGTGGGAATGAGCAGTTCTTC.

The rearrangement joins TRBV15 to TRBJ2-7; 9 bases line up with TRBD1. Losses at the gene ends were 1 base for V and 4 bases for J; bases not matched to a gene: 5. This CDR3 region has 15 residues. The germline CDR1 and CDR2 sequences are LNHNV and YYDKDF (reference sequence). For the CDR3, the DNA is TGTGCCACCAGCAGAGCGGGGACAGGGACGTACGAGCAGTACTTC. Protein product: CATSRAGTGTYEQYF.

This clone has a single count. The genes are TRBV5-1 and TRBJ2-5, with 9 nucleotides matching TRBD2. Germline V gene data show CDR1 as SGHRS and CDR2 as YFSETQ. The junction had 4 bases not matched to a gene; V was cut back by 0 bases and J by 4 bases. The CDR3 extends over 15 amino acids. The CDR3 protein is CASSLALAGLETQYF. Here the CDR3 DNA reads TGCGCCAGCAGCTTGGCACTAGCGGGTCTAGAGACCCAGTACTTC.